Listed below are T cell receptor beta chains from one sample, sequenced in a study of blood T cell repertoires in COVID-19. Clones were sequenced by immunoSEQ multiplex PCR, and TCRdb holds only the in-frame ones, with some missing. In the table there are 200,000 to 250,000 clones, about 90% of which are singletons. The sequenced sample consisted of peripheral blood. The receptor source for this set is a man younger than 35 with active or convalescent COVID-19. Both conserved end residues are part of each CDR3. The D gene is left open where the match is weak. Not all rows give a size; the values are once, few, many and, for expanded clones, a class.

D	J	V	size	length	DNA	CDR3
-	TRBJ1-5	TRBV4-1	-	13	TGCGCCAGCAGCCCCCCCCGGGAACAGCCCCAGCATTTT	CASSPPREQPQHF
-	TRBJ1-1	TRBV7-3	-	12	TGTGCCAGCAGCCCCGGTGGCACTGAAGCTTTCTTT	CASSPGGTEAFF
-	TRBJ2-5	TRBV6-5	-	11	TGTGCCAGCAGTTACCTAGGGACCCAGTACTTC	CASSYLGTQYF
-	TRBJ1-5	TRBV6-2/TRBV6-3	once	15	TGTGCCAGCAGTTACAGGCGGATGCTCAATCAGCCCCAGCATTTT	CASSYRRMLNQPQHF
TRBD1	TRBJ1-5	TRBV30	-	15	TGTGCCTGGAACCCGGATGGGGCAGGGGGGAGGCCCCAGCATTTT	CAWNPDGAGGRPQHF
-	TRBJ2-1	TRBV7-6	-	15	TGTGCCAGCAGCTTAGGGCCCAACACCTACAATGAGCAGTTCTTC	CASSLGPNTYNEQFF
TRBD2	TRBJ2-2	TRBV9	-	18	TGTGCCAGCAGCGCTAAGGGAGTTGCGGGGGGGCCGACCGGGGAGCTGTTTTTT	CASSAKGVAGGPTGELFF
-	TRBJ1-3	TRBV7-9	-	16	TGTGCCAGCAGCTATAGGGTCGGACTCTCTGGAAACACCATATATTTT	CASSYRVGLSGNTIYF
TRBD1	TRBJ2-7	TRBV5-1	-	16	TGCGCCAGCAGTAGCACAAAGGGACAGGGTGGCCACGAGCAGTACTTC	CASSSTKGQGGHEQYF
TRBD1	TRBJ1-6	TRBV27	few	14	TGTGCCAGCAGTTTTCTACAGGGGGGTTCACCCCTCCACTTT	CASSFLQGGSPLHF
-	TRBJ2-2	TRBV6-2/TRBV6-3	-	15	TGTGCCAGCAGTTATGGCCCCCCAAATGTGGGGGAGCTGTTTTTT	CASSYGPPNVGELFF